The entry below gives a single TCR beta chain sequence along with its context. Trimming took 2 bases from V and 1 from J, leaving 14 bases between them. Germline values: CDR1 GTSNPN, CDR2 SVGIG (reference sequence). This CDR3 is 16 amino acids long. These data come from a study of T cell changes during pregnancy in multiple sclerosis. TCRdb's copy holds only in-frame clones and misses some; the assay was immunoSEQ multiplex PCR. The sample shows 89,000 or so clones, about 89% of them seen only once. The TCR originated in a female donor in good health, serving as a control in a pregnancy study. Some clones in this sample may be carry-over from other donors' samples. This chain connects TRBV30 to TRBJ2-2, with D possibly matching TRBD2 (5 bases). Sequenced material: PBMCs, taken in the first trimester of pregnancy. The CDR3, as DNA: TGTGCCTGGAGTCCTCTGGAGCGGATGAACACCGGGGAGCTGTTTTTT. Translation gives CAWSPLERMNTGELFF.